The present TCR beta chain was sequenced within a study of cytomegalovirus exposure and HLA in healthy donors. About this clone: What it binds is not known.

PCR primers comprised 60 Vbeta and 13 Jbeta primers. Libraries were prepared by immunoSEQ multiplex PCR; TCRdb keeps only in-frame clonotypes and omits some of them. The sample contains roughly 120,000 clones, 50% to 70% of which appear only once. Study findings and constraints: In an earlier analysis, productive rearrangement rates for most beta V segments clustered near 87% or 30%. It was confirmed in vitro that three of the CMV-associated chains were specific for CMV antigens. Cytomegalovirus association was assigned to approximately 180 TCR beta chains.

Germline V gives CDR1 MDHEN, CDR2 SYDVKM. V was clipped by 2 bases and J by 0 bases; unmatched bases: 7. The length of the CDR3 is 18 residues. The genes are TRBV28 and TRBJ2-7; 13 bases fit TRBD2. Sequencing was carried out using PBMCs. The TCR originated in a woman in her thirties or forties in good health and CMV-seropositive. The CDR3 here is CASSLHGTSGKNSYEQYF. In DNA, the CDR3 is TGTGCCAGCAGTTTACATGGGACTAGCGGGAAAAACTCCTACGAGCAGTACTTC.